The present T cell receptor beta chain was sequenced within a study of STAT5B mutations in CD4+ large granular lymphocyte leukemia. Sequencing used immunoSEQ multiplex PCR; TCRdb keeps in-frame clones, though not all of them. The data show about 25,000 clones, 60% to 80% seen once. The CDR3 is made up of 14 amino acids. With 5 bases removed from V and 6 bases from J, the gap between germline ends came to 16 bases. Per the germline V gene, CDR1 is SGHVS and CDR2 is FQNEAQ. The source is a human donor in good health. Sequencing was performed on CD4+ T cells from blood buffy coats. The chain uses TRBV7-8 and TRBJ1-1; D unresolved. Here the CDR3 reads CASSLTKDHAEAFF. CDR3 coding DNA: TGTGCCAGCAGCCTCACCAAGGACCACGCTGAAGCTTTCTTT. The full variable domain, completed using reference TRBV7-8 and TRBJ1-1, is GAGVSQSPRYKVAKRGQDVALRCDPISGHVSLFWYQQALGQGPEFLTYFQNEAQLDKSGLPSDRFFAERPEGSVSTLKIQRTQQEDSAVYLCASSLTKDHAEAFFGQGTRLTVV.